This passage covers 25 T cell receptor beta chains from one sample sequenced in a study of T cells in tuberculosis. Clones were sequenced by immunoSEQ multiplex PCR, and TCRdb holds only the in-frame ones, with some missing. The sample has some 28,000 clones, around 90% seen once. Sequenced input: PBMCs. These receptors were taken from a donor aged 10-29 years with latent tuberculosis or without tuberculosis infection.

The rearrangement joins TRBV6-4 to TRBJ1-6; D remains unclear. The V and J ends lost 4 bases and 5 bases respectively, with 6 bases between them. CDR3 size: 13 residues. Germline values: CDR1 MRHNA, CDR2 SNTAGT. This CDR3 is CASSVTDNSPLHF. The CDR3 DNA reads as TGTGCCAGCAGTGTAACTGATAATTCACCCCTCCACTTT.

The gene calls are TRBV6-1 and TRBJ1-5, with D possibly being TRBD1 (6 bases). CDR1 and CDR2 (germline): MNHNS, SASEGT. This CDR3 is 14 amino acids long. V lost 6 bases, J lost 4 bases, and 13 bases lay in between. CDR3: CASRSGGQNQPQHF. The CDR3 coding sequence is TGTGCCAGCAGATCGGGGGGCCAGAATCAGCCCCAGCATTTT.

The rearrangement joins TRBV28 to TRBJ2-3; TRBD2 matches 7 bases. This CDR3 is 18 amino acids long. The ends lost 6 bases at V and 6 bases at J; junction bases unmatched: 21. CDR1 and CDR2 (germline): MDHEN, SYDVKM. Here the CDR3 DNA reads TGTGCCAGCAGCCAGGGCGGGGGTAAACGATCGGCCAGGGATACGCAGTATTTT. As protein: CASSQGGGKRSARDTQYF.

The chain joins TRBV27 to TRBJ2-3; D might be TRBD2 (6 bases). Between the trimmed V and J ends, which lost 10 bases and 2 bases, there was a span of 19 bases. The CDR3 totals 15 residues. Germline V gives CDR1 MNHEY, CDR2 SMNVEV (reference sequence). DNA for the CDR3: TGTGCCACCGAAGTAGGGGACTCTTACACAGATACGCAGTATTTT. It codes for CATEVGDSYTDTQYF.

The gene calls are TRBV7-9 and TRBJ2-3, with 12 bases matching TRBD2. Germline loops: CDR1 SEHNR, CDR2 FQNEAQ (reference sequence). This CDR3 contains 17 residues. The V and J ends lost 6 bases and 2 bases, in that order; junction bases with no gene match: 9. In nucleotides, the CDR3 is TGTGCCAGCAGACCTCCGACTAGCGGGAGAAACACAGATACGCAGTATTTT. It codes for CASRPPTSGRNTDTQYF.

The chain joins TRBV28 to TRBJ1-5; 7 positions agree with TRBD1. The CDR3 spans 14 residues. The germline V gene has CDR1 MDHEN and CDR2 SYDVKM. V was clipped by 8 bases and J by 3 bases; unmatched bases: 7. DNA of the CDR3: TGTGCCAGCGGGGGACAGTCTTACAATCAGCCCCAGCATTTT. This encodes CASGGQSYNQPQHF.

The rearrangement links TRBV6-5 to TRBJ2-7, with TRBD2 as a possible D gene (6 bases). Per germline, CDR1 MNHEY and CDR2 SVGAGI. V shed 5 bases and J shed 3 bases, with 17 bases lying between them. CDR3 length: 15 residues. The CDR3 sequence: CASSLRTGVGYEQYF. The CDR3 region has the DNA TGTGCCAGCAGTCTCCGGACGGGGGTCGGCTACGAGCAGTACTTC.

As DNA, the CDR3 is TGTGCCAGCAGGGAAGCGGGACTTCCACTCGGAGCCGGGGAGCTGTTTTTT. Residues: CASREAGLPLGAGELFF. V gene TRBV7-8 combines with J gene TRBJ2-2, with 7 bases aligning to TRBD2. The CDR3 runs 17 residues. V shed 6 bases and J 6 bases; nucleotides not matched to a gene: 16. Germline values: CDR1 SGHVS, CDR2 FQNEAQ.

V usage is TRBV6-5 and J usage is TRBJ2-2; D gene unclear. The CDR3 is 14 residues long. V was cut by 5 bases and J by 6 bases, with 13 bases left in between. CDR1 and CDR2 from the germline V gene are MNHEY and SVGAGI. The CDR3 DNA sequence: TGTGCCAGCAGTCCCCTTTCGATAGCCGGGGAGCTGTTTTTT. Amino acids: CASSPLSIAGELFF.

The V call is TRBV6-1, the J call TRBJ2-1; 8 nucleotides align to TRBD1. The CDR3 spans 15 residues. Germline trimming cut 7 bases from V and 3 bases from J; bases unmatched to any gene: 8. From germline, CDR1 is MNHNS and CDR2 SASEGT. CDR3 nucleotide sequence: TGTGCCAGCACCCAGGGGACAGGTGGCTACAATGAGCAGTTCTTC. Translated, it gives CASTQGTGGYNEQFF.

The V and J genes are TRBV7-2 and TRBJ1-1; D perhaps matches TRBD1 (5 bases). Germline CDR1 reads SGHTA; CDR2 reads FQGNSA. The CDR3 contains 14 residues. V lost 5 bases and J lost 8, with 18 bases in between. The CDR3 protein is CASSPTITQEEAFF. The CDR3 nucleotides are TGTGCCAGCAGCCCAACGATAACACAGGAAGAAGCTTTCTTT.

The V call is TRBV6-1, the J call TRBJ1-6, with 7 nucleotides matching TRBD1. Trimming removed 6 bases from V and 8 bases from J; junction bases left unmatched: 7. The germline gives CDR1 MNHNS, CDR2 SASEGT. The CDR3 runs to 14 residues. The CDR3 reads CASRIQGLYSPLHF. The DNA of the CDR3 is TGTGCCAGCAGGATACAGGGGTTGTATTCACCCCTCCACTTT.

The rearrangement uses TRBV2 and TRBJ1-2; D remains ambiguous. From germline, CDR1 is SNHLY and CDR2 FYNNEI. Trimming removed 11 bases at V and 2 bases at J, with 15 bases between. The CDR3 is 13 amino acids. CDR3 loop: CASFADRNYGYTF. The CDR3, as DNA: TGTGCCTCTTTCGCGGATAGAAACTATGGCTACACCTTC. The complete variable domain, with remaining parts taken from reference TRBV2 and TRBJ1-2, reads EPEVTQTPSHQVTQMGQEVILRCVPISNHLYFYWYRQILGQKVEFLVSFYNNEISEKSEIFDDQFSVERPDGSNFTLKIRSTKLEDSAMYFCASFADRNYGYTFGSGTRLTVV.

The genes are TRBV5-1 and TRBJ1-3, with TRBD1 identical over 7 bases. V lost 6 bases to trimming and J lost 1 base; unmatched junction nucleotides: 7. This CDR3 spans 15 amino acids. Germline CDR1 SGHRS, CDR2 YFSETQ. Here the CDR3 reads CASTGGQGSGNTIYF. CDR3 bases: TGCGCCAGCACAGGGGGGCAGGGTTCTGGAAACACCATATATTTT.

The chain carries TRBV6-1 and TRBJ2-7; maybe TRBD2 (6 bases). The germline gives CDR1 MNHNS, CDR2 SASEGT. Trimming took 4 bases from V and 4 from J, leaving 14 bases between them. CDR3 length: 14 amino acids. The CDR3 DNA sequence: TGTGCCAGCAGTGGGGGGGACGAGTGGTACGAGCAGTACTTC. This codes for CASSGGDEWYEQYF.

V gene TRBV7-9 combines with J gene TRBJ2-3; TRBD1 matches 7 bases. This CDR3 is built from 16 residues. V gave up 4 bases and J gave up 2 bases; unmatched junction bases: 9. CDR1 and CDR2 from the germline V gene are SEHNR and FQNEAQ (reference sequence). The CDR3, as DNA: TGTGCCAGCAGCTCGCAACCGGGACAGTTCACAGATACGCAGTATTTT. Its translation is CASSSQPGQFTDTQYF.

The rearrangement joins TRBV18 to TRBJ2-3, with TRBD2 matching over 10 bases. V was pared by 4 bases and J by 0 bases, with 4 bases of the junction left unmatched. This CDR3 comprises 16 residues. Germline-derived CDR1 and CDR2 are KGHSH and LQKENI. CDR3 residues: CASSQTSGASTDTQYF. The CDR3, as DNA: TGTGCCAGCTCACAAACTAGCGGGGCCAGCACAGATACGCAGTATTTT.

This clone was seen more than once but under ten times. The CDR3 here is CASSEGTRGVYGYTF. CDR3 in DNA: TGTGCCAGCAGCGAGGGGACAAGGGGCGTCTATGGCTACACCTTC. The chain links TRBV7-2 to TRBJ1-2; TRBD1 might be the D (6 bases). V dropped 5 bases and J dropped 4 bases, with 17 bases sitting between them. The germline V gene encodes CDR1 SGHTA and CDR2 FQGNSA. CDR3 length equals 15 residues.

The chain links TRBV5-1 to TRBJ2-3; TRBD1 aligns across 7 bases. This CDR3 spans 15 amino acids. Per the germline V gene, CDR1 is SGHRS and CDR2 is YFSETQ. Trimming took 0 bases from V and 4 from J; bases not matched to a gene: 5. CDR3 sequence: CASSLGQGRADTQYF. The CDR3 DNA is TGCGCCAGCAGCTTGGGACAGGGTCGAGCAGATACGCAGTATTTT.

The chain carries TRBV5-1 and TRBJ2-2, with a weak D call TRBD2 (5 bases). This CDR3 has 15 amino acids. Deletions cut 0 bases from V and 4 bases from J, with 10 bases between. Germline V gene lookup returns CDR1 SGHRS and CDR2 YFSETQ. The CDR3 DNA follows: TGCGCCAGCAGCTTGGTCGGGCTAGCCACCGGGGAGCTGTTTTTT. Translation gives CASSLVGLATGELFF.

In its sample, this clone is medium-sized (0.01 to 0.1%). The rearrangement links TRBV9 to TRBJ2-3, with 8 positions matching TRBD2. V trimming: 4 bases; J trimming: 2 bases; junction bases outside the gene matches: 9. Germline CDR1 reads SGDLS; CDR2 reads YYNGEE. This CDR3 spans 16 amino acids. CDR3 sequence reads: CASSPKTGGPTDTQYF. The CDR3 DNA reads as TGTGCCAGCAGCCCTAAGACGGGGGGGCCCACAGATACGCAGTATTTT.

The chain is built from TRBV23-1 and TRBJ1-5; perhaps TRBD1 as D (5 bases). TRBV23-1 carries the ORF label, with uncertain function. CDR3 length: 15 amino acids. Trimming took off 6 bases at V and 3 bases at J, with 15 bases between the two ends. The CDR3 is CASSRTGIPNQPQHF. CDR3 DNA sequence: TGCGCCAGCAGCCGTACAGGAATTCCCAATCAGCCCCAGCATTTT.

CDR3 nucleotide sequence: TGTGCCAGCACTACGGGGGGAACCACAGATACGCAGTATTTT. Its translation is CASTTGGTTDTQYF. The J gene is TRBJ2-3, the V gene TRBV6-6; 7 bases align to TRBD2. J lost 2 bases, V lost 7 bases, and 6 bases had no gene match. CDR1 MNHNY and CDR2 SVGAGI come from the germline V gene (reference sequence). The CDR3 contains 14 residues.

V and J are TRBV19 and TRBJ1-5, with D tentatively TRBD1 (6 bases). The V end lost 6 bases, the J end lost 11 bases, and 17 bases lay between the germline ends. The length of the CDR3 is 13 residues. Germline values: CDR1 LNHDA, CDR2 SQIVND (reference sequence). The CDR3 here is CASSPGHGLSQHF. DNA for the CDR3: TGTGCCAGTAGCCCGGGACACGGTTTGTCCCAGCATTTT.

Here the CDR3 DNA reads TGCGCCAGCAGCTTGGTTGGTGGTAGCGGGGCCGGAGATACGCAGTATTTT. Its translation is CASSLVGGSGAGDTQYF. The chain combines TRBV5-1 with TRBJ2-3, with 8 positions matching TRBD2. The CDR3 loop spans 17 amino acids. Per germline, CDR1 SGHRS and CDR2 YFSETQ. V was pared by 0 bases and J by 5 bases, with 11 bases of the junction left unmatched.